This TCR beta chain was identified during a study of T cell repertoires in cytomegalovirus infection. Across the whole study: The public TCR beta signatures pointed to both CMV infection and matching HLA type. Whole-study results and caveats: Pooled public TCR beta family frequency picked out CMV carriers with the relevant HLA.

TCRdb used MiXCR to reprocess the reads, holding one entry per CDR3 protein. Of hundreds of thousands of distinct CDR3 sequences listed, around a sixth are singletons. Regarding this clonotype: Its specificity is unknown.

The CDR3 length is 17 residues. Trimming removed 3 bases from V and 3 bases from J, with 20 bases in between. Germline V gives CDR1 MNHEY, CDR2 SMNVEV (reference sequence). The clonotype was recovered from a human donor in good health (CMV status not recorded). Some clones in this sample may be carry-over from other donors' samples. This chain links TRBV27 with TRBJ1-1; D is possibly TRBD1 (5 bases). Sequencing was done on a sample of PBMCs. Here the CDR3 reads CASSLELVRGRDTEAFF. The CDR3 nucleotides are TGTGCCAGCAGTTTGGAGTTAGTGAGGGGCCGAGACACTGAAGCTTTCTTT.